These 26 T cell receptor beta chains share one sample of origin, sequenced in a study of shared clonotypes between healthy human individuals. Some clones are missing from TCRdb's copy, which holds only in-frame ones; the method was immunoSEQ multiplex PCR. The sample lists about 600,000 clones, roughly 97% seen once, with roughly 0.05% in the top ten. Sequencing was done on a sample of naive CD4+ T cells sorted from blood. Stated subset: CD45RA+ positively selected. The receptors shown here come from a young woman in good health.

The chain carries TRBV27 and TRBJ2-5, with D uncertain. The J call may be wrong; the DNA end is better matched by TRBJ2-7. The CDR3 length is 13 residues. Per germline, CDR1 MNHEY and CDR2 SMNVEV (reference sequence). The DNA for the CDR3 is TGTGCCAGCAGTTCCCTCTTCGGCTACGAGCAGTACTTC. As protein: CASSSLFGYEQYF.

J is TRBJ2-3 and V is TRBV18; tentative D call: TRBD1 (7 bases). CDR1 and CDR2 (germline): KGHSH, LQKENI. CDR3 length: 16 amino acids. Trimming pared 3 bases from V and 2 bases from J, leaving 15 bases between. The CDR3 DNA reads TGTGCCAGCTCACCGTTGGAGGGGGCTTTCACAGATACGCAGTATTTT. Encoded protein: CASSPLEGAFTDTQYF.

The chain carries TRBV19 and TRBJ1-3; D remains unclear. The CDR3 consists of 16 residues. The germline gives CDR1 LNHDA, CDR2 SQIVND (reference sequence). V was clipped by 5 bases and J by 4 bases, with 18 bases between them. DNA of the CDR3: TGTGCCAGTAGTTACGCCGCAATACCCTCCGGAAACACCATATATTTT. This codes for CASSYAAIPSGNTIYF.

The rearrangement uses TRBV7-2 and TRBJ1-1; D is uncertain. V dropped 0 bases and J dropped 1 base, with 6 bases sitting between them. This CDR3 has 14 amino acids. CDR1 SGHTA and CDR2 FQGNSA come from the germline V gene. The CDR3 DNA sequence: TGTGCCAGCAGCTTAGCAGGAGAGAACACTGAAGCTTTCTTT. This encodes CASSLAGENTEAFF.

Remarks on this clone: Different DNA sequences within this sample yield the same CDR3. This chain joins TRBV5-1 and TRBJ2-3; 7 bases are a match to TRBD1. This CDR3 spans 14 amino acids. V lost 3 bases to trimming and J lost 3 bases; unmatched junction nucleotides: 4. CDR1 is SGHRS and CDR2 is YFSETQ in the germline V gene. CDR3 protein: CASSSGQSTDTQYF. CDR3 sequence (DNA): TGCGCCAGCAGCTCGGGACAGAGTACAGATACGCAGTATTTT.

The table lists this clone with a count of one. The chain employs TRBV28 and TRBJ1-1, with TRBD1 matching 10 bases. This CDR3 spans 15 amino acids. The V gene's germline CDR1 is MDHEN and CDR2 SYDVKM. J was trimmed by 1 base and V by 6 bases; bases with no gene match: 5. DNA of the CDR3: TGTGCCAGCAGCCGCAGGACAGGGGGGAACACTGAAGCTTTCTTT. Its protein product is CASSRRTGGNTEAFF.

The chain joins TRBV10-3 to TRBJ2-3, with D tentatively TRBD2 (5 bases). V shed 5 bases and J shed 7 bases, with 16 bases lying between them. CDR1 ENHRY and CDR2 SYGVKD come from the germline V gene. There are 14 residues in the CDR3. CDR3 amino acids: CAISSQSQDYTQYF. CDR3 bases: TGTGCCATCAGTTCCCAGAGCCAGGACTATACGCAGTATTTT.

This clone was recorded once. V usage is TRBV13 and J usage is TRBJ2-6, with D perhaps matching TRBD1 (5 bases). Trimming took off 3 bases at V and 3 bases at J, with 9 bases between the two ends. CDR3 size: 15 residues. Germline CDR1 reads PRHDT; CDR2 reads FYEKMQ (reference sequence). CDR3 sequence: CASSLPGIGANVLTF. The CDR3 DNA reads as TGTGCCAGCAGCTTGCCAGGGATTGGGGCCAACGTCCTGACTTTC.

The rearrangement uses TRBV28 and TRBJ2-1; 8 bases fit TRBD1. CDR3 length: 15 amino acids. The germline gives CDR1 MDHEN, CDR2 SYDVKM. V dropped 8 bases and J dropped 9; count of bases not matched to a gene: 15. The CDR3 reads CASRTQGAGVGEQFF. The CDR3 nucleotides are TGTGCCAGCCGTACTCAGGGGGCCGGGGTTGGTGAGCAGTTCTTC.

The chain employs TRBV5-5 and TRBJ1-2; 9 bases fit TRBD1. Trimming cost V 5 bases and J 5 bases; bases outside gene matches: 13. CDR3 length equals 16 residues. Germline V gives CDR1 SGHKS, CDR2 YYEKEE (reference sequence). The chain's CDR3 is CASSWDRVPGRYGYTF. The CDR3 DNA sequence: TGTGCCAGCAGTTGGGACAGGGTCCCGGGCCGTTATGGCTACACCTTC.

The chain combines TRBV29-1 with TRBJ2-5, with D possibly matching TRBD2 (6 bases). The length of the CDR3 is 14 residues. Germline V lookup: CDR1 SQVTM, CDR2 ANQGSEA. V lost 6 bases to trimming and J lost 4 bases, with 18 bases between them. The CDR3 is CSVRSGLPIETQYF. Here the CDR3 DNA reads TGCAGCGTGAGATCGGGACTGCCGATAGAGACCCAGTACTTC. Supplemented by reference TRBV29-1 and TRBJ2-5, the full variable domain reads SAVISQKPSRDICQRGTSLTIQCQVDSQVTMMFWYRQQPGQSLTLIATANQGSEATYESGFVIDKFPISRPNLTFSTLTVSNMSPEDSSIYLCSVRSGLPIETQYFGPGTRLLVL.

The chain recombines TRBV5-4 with TRBJ2-1; 8 bases are a match to TRBD2. The CDR3 consists of 15 residues. CDR1 and CDR2 from the germline V gene are SGHNT and YYREEE (reference sequence). The J segment lost 3 bases and the V segment lost 4 bases, leaving 6 bases of the junction unmatched. The CDR3 protein is CASSERLAIYNEQFF. In nucleotides, the CDR3 is TGTGCCAGCAGCGAGCGACTAGCGATCTACAATGAGCAGTTCTTC.

This rearrangement joins TRBV5-4 to TRBJ2-3, with D unclear. Germline V gene data show CDR1 as SGHNT and CDR2 as YYREEE (reference sequence). This CDR3 is built from 13 residues. Trimming shortened V by 2 bases and J by 0 bases, and 4 bases separated the two germline ends. In DNA form, the CDR3 reads TGTGCCAGCAGCTTTGCTAGCACAGATACGCAGTATTTT. Encoded protein: CASSFASTDTQYF. Drawing the rest from reference TRBV5-4 and TRBJ2-3, the complete variable domain is ETGVTQSPTHLIKTRGQQVTLRCSSQSGHNTVSWYQQALGQGPQFIFQYYREEENGRGNFPPRFSGLQFPNYSSELNVNALELDDSALYLCASSFASTDTQYFGPGTRLTVL.

The genes are TRBV7-8 and TRBJ2-5; 7 bases align to TRBD1. The J call may be incorrect, as the DNA end agrees better with TRBJ2-7. CDR1 is SGHVS and CDR2 is FQNEAQ in the germline V gene. The CDR3 runs to 14 residues. The CDR3 region is CASSHRDRIYEQYF. The CDR3 DNA sequence: TGTGCCAGCAGCCACCGGGACAGAATCTACGAGCAGTACTTC.

CDR3 in amino acids: CASSSWAGGNTGELFF. For the CDR3, the DNA is TGTGCCAGCAGCTCATGGGCGGGAGGAAACACCGGGGAGCTGTTTTTT. The chain employs TRBV7-3 and TRBJ2-2, with 8 nucleotides matching TRBD2. Trimming at V came to 4 bases and at J to 2 bases, leaving 6 bases not matched to a gene. The CDR3 spans 16 residues. Germline V gene sequence: CDR1 SGHTA, CDR2 FQGTGA.

In the case of this clone: Other DNA sequences of this sample code for an identical CDR3. The chain couples TRBV5-4 to TRBJ2-7, with 8 nucleotides matching TRBD1. This CDR3 region has 13 residues. The germline V gene encodes CDR1 SGHNT and CDR2 YYREEE (reference sequence). J was trimmed by 5 bases and V by 2 bases; bases with no gene match: 3. This CDR3 is CASSLPDRDEQYF. The CDR3 DNA follows: TGTGCCAGCAGCTTACCGGACAGGGACGAGCAGTACTTC. The variable domain in full, completed from reference TRBV5-4 and TRBJ2-7, reads ETGVTQSPTHLIKTRGQQVTLRCSSQSGHNTVSWYQQALGQGPQFIFQYYREEENGRGNFPPRFSGLQFPNYSSELNVNALELDDSALYLCASSLPDRDEQYFGPGTRLTVT.

This rearrangement joins TRBV30 to TRBJ2-7, with 13 positions matching TRBD2. Unmatched junction bases numbered 10, after V lost 1 base and J lost 1 base. The CDR3 is 18 residues long. Germline CDR1 reads GTSNPN; CDR2 reads SVGIG (reference sequence). The CDR3 region is CAWSGGTSGISSSYEQYF. CDR3 nucleotide sequence: TGTGCCTGGAGTGGAGGGACTAGCGGGATCTCTTCTTCCTACGAGCAGTACTTC. The entire variable domain, with the rest obtained from reference TRBV30 and TRBJ2-7, is as follows: SQTIHQWPATLVQPVGSPLSLECTVEGTSNPNLYWYRQAAGRGLQLLFYSVGIGQISSEVPQNLSASRPQDRQFILSSKKLLLSDSGFYLCAWSGGTSGISSSYEQYFGPGTRLTVT.

On this clone itself: Compared with germline, one end of the junction differs, possibly owing to a read error. This CDR3 reads CASSGDRIEAASNF. The CDR3 nucleotides read TGTGCCAGCTCCGGGGACCGAATCGAGGCGGCCTCGAACTTC. The chain couples TRBV18 to TRBJ2-7; either TRBD1 or TRBD2 may supply D (5 bases each). Germline values: CDR1 KGHSH, CDR2 LQKENI. This CDR3 has 14 amino acids.

The chain has TRBV18 and TRBJ2-7, with no clear D. The CDR3 extends over 15 amino acids. Between the trimmed V and J ends, which lost 2 bases and 0 bases, there was a span of 11 bases. CDR1 and CDR2 from the germline V gene are KGHSH and LQKENI. The CDR3 here is CASSPTYGPSYEQYF. CDR3 DNA sequence: TGTGCCAGCTCACCAACGTACGGGCCCTCCTACGAGCAGTACTTC.

A note on this clone: Other DNA variants within this sample encode the same CDR3. V usage is TRBV7-9 and J usage is TRBJ2-7; D is unresolved. The germline V gene has CDR1 SEHNR and CDR2 FQNEAQ (reference sequence). V lost 0 bases and J lost 1, with 10 bases in between. The CDR3 extends over 15 amino acids. CDR3 in amino acids: CASSLAGPVSYEQYF. CDR3 DNA: TGTGCCAGCAGCTTAGCAGGACCGGTATCCTACGAGCAGTACTTC. The whole variable domain, remainder taken from reference TRBV7-9 and TRBJ2-7, is DTGVSQNPRHKITKRGQNVTFRCDPISEHNRLYWYRQTLGQGPEFLTYFQNEAQLEKSRLLSDRFSAERPKGSFSTLEIQRTEQGDSAMYLCASSLAGPVSYEQYFGPGTRLTVT.

The chain is built from TRBV29-1 and TRBJ2-3; 11 bases agree with TRBD2. Germline CDR1 and CDR2: SQVTM and ANQGSEA. CDR3 length: 17 amino acids. Trimming took 7 bases from V and 5 from J; bases not matched to a gene: 17. DNA for the CDR3: TGCAGCGGAGGGACTAGCGGAATCCCCCCTAGAGGAGATACGCAGTATTTT. It encodes CSGGTSGIPPRGDTQYF.

J is TRBJ1-1 and V is TRBV7-6; 7 bases agree with TRBD1. Germline V lookup: CDR1 SGHVS, CDR2 FNYEAQ. The CDR3 length is 14 residues. V was pared by 5 bases and J by 5 bases, with 8 bases of the junction left unmatched. The CDR3 spells CASSATQGRTEAFF. The CDR3 DNA sequence: TGTGCCAGCAGCGCCACACAGGGGAGAACTGAAGCTTTCTTT. Together with reference TRBV7-6 and TRBJ1-1, the CDR3 gives the full variable domain: GAGVSQSPRYKVTKRGQDVALRCDPISGHVSLYWYRQALGQGPEFLTYFNYEAQQDKSGLPNDRFSAERPEGSISTLTIQRTEQRDSAMYRCASSATQGRTEAFFGQGTRLTVV.

The V call is TRBV7-9, the J call TRBJ1-3; D unclear. The germline V gene encodes CDR1 SEHNR and CDR2 FQNEAQ (reference sequence). CDR3 length equals 14 residues. V was clipped by 2 bases and J by 4 bases, with 9 bases between them. The CDR3 nucleotides read TGTGCCAGCAGCTTACGACCTCAGGGAAACACCATATATTTT. This gives the protein CASSLRPQGNTIYF.

The chain recombines TRBV7-2 with TRBJ2-2; 7 bases line up with TRBD1. V dropped 1 base and J dropped 5; count of bases not matched to a gene: 13. CDR1 and CDR2 from the germline V gene are SGHTA and FQGNSA. This CDR3 region has 18 residues. CDR3 residues: CASSLVFSYSQGTGELFF. The CDR3 DNA is TGTGCCAGCAGCTTAGTTTTTAGTTATTCACAGGGGACCGGGGAGCTGTTTTTT.

The chain combines TRBV28 with TRBJ1-3; D call uncertain. CDR3 length: 12 residues. The V end lost 6 bases, the J end lost 4 bases, and 7 bases lay between the germline ends. Germline values: CDR1 MDHEN, CDR2 SYDVKM. The CDR3 DNA reads as TGTGCCAGCAGGGAACGCGGAAACACCATATATTTT. As protein: CASRERGNTIYF.

Note on this clone: Other DNA sequences in this specimen translate into the identical CDR3. The V and J genes are TRBV28 and TRBJ1-4, with no clear D. The CDR3 is 15 amino acids. Germline V gene sequence: CDR1 MDHEN, CDR2 SYDVKM. Trimming removed 3 bases from V and 0 bases from J, with 8 bases in between. The CDR3: CASSFSGATNEKLFF. The CDR3 nucleotides are TGTGCCAGCAGTTTTTCGGGTGCAACTAATGAAAAACTGTTTTTT.